The text below deals with one TCR beta chain. Germline CDR1 and CDR2: SGHTA and FQGNSA. The ends lost 3 bases at V and 5 bases at J; junction bases unmatched: 4. The CDR3 covers 15 residues. In the authors' workflow: Researchers report that nucleated cell counts were estimated from reference gene primer amplification. TCRdb's copy holds only in-frame clones and misses some; the assay was immunoSEQ multiplex PCR. That table is the source of V, J and clone size, and D and trimming were worked out from the DNA. The sample shows over 150,000 clones, nearly 90% of them seen only once. The data belong to a study of blood T cell repertoires in COVID-19.

Input material: peripheral blood. The chain joins TRBV7-2 to TRBJ2-7; 13 bases agree with TRBD2. The clonotype was recovered from a man aged 45-65 years with COVID-19, enrolled during active disease. The CDR3 here is CASSLGLAGFDEQYF. CDR3 DNA sequence: TGTGCCAGCAGCTTGGGACTAGCGGGGTTCGACGAGCAGTACTTC.